Below are 28 T cell receptor beta chains sequenced from a single sample in a study of post-analysis software for immune sequencing data. Points from the study as a whole: Among five TRBV segments more frequent in patients than controls were TRBV5-6, TRBV5-1 and TRBV20-1.

For these receptors, no antigen is known. cDNA libraries of TCR beta carried unique molecular identifiers. TCRdb reprocessed the PCR reads via MiXCR and lists one record per CDR3 protein. The sample lists about half a million distinct CDR3 sequences; approximately 31% were seen once. The source material was blood. The receptor set was obtained from a girl under 18 with multiple sclerosis.

V and J are TRBV5-1 and TRBJ1-1; D is unclear. Deletions cut 3 bases from V and 0 bases from J, with 12 bases between. This CDR3 has 15 amino acids. The V gene's germline CDR1 is SGHRS and CDR2 YFSETQ. The CDR3 DNA sequence: TGCGCCAGCAGCTCCCAACCAACATTGAACACTGAAGCTTTCTTT. The encoded protein is CASSSQPTLNTEAFF.

The chain has TRBV12-3 or TRBV12-4 and TRBJ2-3; TRBD1 agrees at 10 bases. V lost 3 bases to trimming and J lost 2 bases; unmatched junction nucleotides: 5. The CDR3 loop spans 16 amino acids. The CDR3 spells CASSLGTGAITDTQYF. CDR3 in DNA: TGTGCCAGCAGTTTGGGGACAGGGGCCATCACAGATACGCAGTATTTT.

This CDR3 is CASSPLTGTADTQYF. The CDR3 region has the DNA TGTGCCAGCAGTCCCCTTACGGGGACCGCAGATACGCAGTATTTT. The chain has TRBV28 and TRBJ2-3; D is possibly TRBD1 or TRBD2 (5 bases each). This CDR3 has 15 residues. Germline values: CDR1 MDHEN, CDR2 SYDVKM. The V end was cut by 5 bases, the J end by 4 bases, with 16 bases between.

In its sample, this clonotype was seen once. Mismatch with germline at one junction end may stem from a read error. The chain has TRBV9 and TRBJ2-1; 8 nucleotides agree with TRBD2. CDR1 SGDLS and CDR2 YYNGEE come from the germline V gene. There are 17 residues in the CDR3. CDR3 bases: TGTGCCAACAGCGCGCCCGTTAGCGGGGCTCCCAGGGATGAGCAGTTCTTC. This gives the protein CANSAPVSGAPRDEQFF.

This clonotype was picked up a small number of times. The rearrangement joins TRBV20-1 to TRBJ1-4; D gene ambiguous. The germline V gene has CDR1 DFQATT and CDR2 SNEGSKA (reference sequence). V lost 0 bases to trimming and J lost 8 bases, with 16 bases between them. The CDR3 is made up of 15 amino acids. The CDR3 is CSARDVGRGGEKLFF. CDR3 nucleotide sequence: TGCAGTGCTAGAGATGTTGGCCGGGGAGGAGAAAAACTGTTTTTT.

This clonotype has more than one count but fewer than ten. The chain employs TRBV3-1 and TRBJ2-1, with 7 positions matching TRBD1. This CDR3 has 16 amino acids. Germline trimming cut 0 bases from V and 5 bases from J; bases unmatched to any gene: 7. Looked up from germline, CDR1 is LGHDT and CDR2 is YNNKEL (reference sequence). This CDR3 reads CASSQEDRRSHNEQFF. Here the CDR3 DNA reads TGTGCCAGCAGCCAAGAGGACAGGAGGTCCCACAATGAGCAGTTCTTC.

The chain uses TRBV12-3 or TRBV12-4 and TRBJ1-1; possibly TRBD1 for D (6 bases). The CDR3 contains 13 residues. The V end was cut by 5 bases, the J end by 8 bases, with 15 bases between. The DNA for the CDR3 is TGTGCCAGCAGTCCCCACAGGGCCGCCGAAGCTTTCTTT. This gives the protein CASSPHRAAEAFF.

V usage is TRBV7-9 and J usage is TRBJ2-5, with D unresolved. V lost 5 bases, J lost 5 bases, and 15 bases lay in between. This CDR3 region has 14 residues. The germline CDR1 and CDR2 sequences are SEHNR and FQNEAQ (reference sequence). This chain's CDR3 is CASSRPPTEETQYF. CDR3 DNA sequence: TGTGCCAGCAGCCGCCCCCCTACTGAGGAGACCCAGTACTTC.

This clonotype was seen a few times. The J gene is TRBJ1-6, the V gene TRBV4-1, with D unclear. Trimming stripped 3 bases from V and 8 bases from J, with 14 bases between. This CDR3 has 15 residues. Germline V CDR1 and CDR2: MGHRA, YSYEKL. The CDR3 protein is CASSHLTRTDSPLHF. CDR3 DNA sequence: TGCGCCAGCAGCCACCTGACAAGAACGGATTCACCCCTCCACTTT.

The rearrangement links TRBV11-2 to TRBJ2-5, with 7 positions matching TRBD2. CDR3 size: 16 residues. V was clipped by 5 bases and J by 2 bases; unmatched bases: 11. Germline-derived CDR1 and CDR2 are SGHAT and FQNNGV. CDR3 region: CASSLDGVGLQETQYF. The CDR3 DNA is TGTGCCAGCAGCCTGGACGGGGTGGGACTACAAGAGACCCAGTACTTC.

The chain uses TRBV7-7 and TRBJ2-1; TRBD2 matches at 10 bases. After removal of 6 bases from V and 0 bases from J, the junction contained 8 bases not matched to a gene. Germline lookup yields CDR1 SSHAT and CDR2 FNYEAQ (reference sequence). CDR3 length: 17 residues. The CDR3 nucleotides read TGTGCCAGCAGGCCTTTTACTAGCGGGGCCTCCTACAATGAGCAGTTCTTC. Translation gives CASRPFTSGASYNEQFF.

This chain uses TRBV9 with TRBJ1-1; the D gene is possibly TRBD1 (5 bases). The V and J ends lost 0 bases and 5 bases respectively, with 14 bases between them. Germline lookup yields CDR1 SGDLS and CDR2 YYNGEE. The CDR3 covers 15 residues. The CDR3 sequence: CASSVGDPDRTEAFF. As DNA, the CDR3 is TGTGCCAGCAGCGTAGGGGACCCCGATCGGACTGAAGCTTTCTTT.

V is TRBV5-1 and J is TRBJ1-5; 9 nucleotides match TRBD1. CDR3 length equals 14 residues. The V segment lost 3 bases and the J segment 6 bases; nucleotides outside the gene matches: 4. The germline V gene has CDR1 SGHRS and CDR2 YFSETQ. This CDR3 reads CASSWEQGAQPQHF. In DNA, the CDR3 is TGCGCCAGCAGCTGGGAACAGGGGGCTCAGCCCCAGCATTTT.

A few counts support this clonotype. V usage is TRBV6-5 and J usage is TRBJ1-1; D gene ambiguous. Germline CDR1 reads MNHEY; CDR2 reads SVGAGI. The CDR3 runs to 12 residues. Trimming took off 5 bases at V and 1 base at J, with 5 bases between the two ends. The CDR3 region has the DNA TGTGCCAGCAGTCGGAAGAACACTGAAGCTTTCTTT. Its translation: CASSRKNTEAFF.

J is TRBJ2-5 and V is TRBV20-1; D tentatively reads TRBD1 or TRBD2 (5 bases each). CDR1 is DFQATT, CDR2 SNEGSKA, per germline (reference sequence). This CDR3 region has 14 residues. Trimming stripped 6 bases from V and 2 bases from J, with 16 bases between. The CDR3 DNA is TGCAGTGCCGACGTTCGGGACGCACAAGAGACCCAGTACTTC. It specifies CSADVRDAQETQYF.

This clonotype was recorded a few times. The rearrangement joins TRBV4-1 to TRBJ1-2; D gene ambiguous. Germline CDR1 is MGHRA and CDR2 is YSYEKL. The CDR3 loop spans 13 amino acids. V shed 4 bases and J shed 11 bases, with 17 bases lying between them. The CDR3 DNA is TGCGCCAGCAGCCTGCGATGGACTATGGGGTACACCTTC. Protein: CASSLRWTMGYTF.

This clonotype was seen more than once but under ten times. The chain is built from TRBV7-9 and TRBJ2-7, with D unclear. V lost 5 bases, J lost 2 bases, and 10 bases lay in between. The germline V gene has CDR1 SEHNR and CDR2 FQNEAQ (reference sequence). The CDR3 loop spans 13 amino acids. The chain's CDR3 is CASSTSQTYEQYF. The DNA of the CDR3 is TGTGCCAGCAGCACAAGCCAAACCTACGAGCAGTACTTC.

This clonotype was seen repeatedly, ten times or more. The chain is built from TRBV12-3 or TRBV12-4 and TRBJ2-4, with 7 bases lining up with TRBD1. V shed 2 bases and J 0 bases; nucleotides not matched to a gene: 4. There are 16 residues in the CDR3. CDR3 nucleotide sequence: TGTGCCAGCAGTTTAACGGGACAGTTAGCCAAAAACATTCAGTACTTC. It specifies CASSLTGQLAKNIQYF.

This clonotype was counted only a few times. V is TRBV4-1 and J is TRBJ2-7, with TRBD1 matching over 9 bases. The CDR3 is 16 amino acids. Unmatched junction bases numbered 7, after V lost 0 bases and J lost 4 bases. The germline CDR1 and CDR2 sequences are MGHRA and YSYEKL. CDR3 bases: TGCGCCAGCAGCCAAGAGCACAGGGGGCGGATATACGAGCAGTACTTC. Translating gives CASSQEHRGRIYEQYF.

This clonotype was counted only a few times. The chain combines TRBV3-1 with TRBJ2-1; TRBD2 matches at 7 bases. J gave up 0 bases and V 4 bases, and 3 bases lay outside the gene matches. Germline lookup yields CDR1 LGHDT and CDR2 YNNKEL (reference sequence). This CDR3 has 15 amino acids. CDR3 residues: CASSLREISYNEQFF. The CDR3 bases are TGTGCCAGCAGCCTGCGGGAGATCTCCTACAATGAGCAGTTCTTC.

The V gene is TRBV5-6, the J gene TRBJ2-1, with 7 bases aligning to TRBD2. V was clipped by 5 bases and J by 0 bases; unmatched bases: 14. The CDR3 is made up of 18 amino acids. CDR1 SGHDT and CDR2 YYEEEE come from the germline V gene. CDR3 residues: CASRPSSGGVFSYNEQFF. The CDR3, as DNA: TGTGCCAGCAGACCTTCTAGCGGCGGGGTTTTCTCCTACAATGAGCAGTTCTTC.

V usage is TRBV27 and J usage is TRBJ2-7; maybe TRBD1 (7 bases). Deletions cut 3 bases from V and 0 bases from J, with 21 bases between. Germline V gene lookup returns CDR1 MNHEY and CDR2 SMNVEV (reference sequence). This CDR3 has 18 residues. CDR3: CASSLAGQTGLSSYEQYF. CDR3 sequence (DNA): TGTGCCAGCAGTTTGGCGGGACAGACCGGCCTGAGCTCCTACGAGCAGTACTTC.

This clonotype was seen once. V usage is TRBV5-1 and J usage is TRBJ1-2, with 9 positions matching TRBD1. V was pared by 4 bases and J by 4 bases, with 8 bases of the junction left unmatched. The CDR3 has 15 amino acids. Germline V CDR1 and CDR2: SGHRS, YFSETQ. CDR3 DNA: TGCGCCAGCAGCGGATGGACAGGGGCAGTCTATGGCTACACCTTC. This encodes CASSGWTGAVYGYTF. Drawing the rest from reference TRBV5-1 and TRBJ1-2, the complete variable domain is KAGVTQTPRYLIKTRGQQVTLSCSPISGHRSVSWYQQTPGQGLQFLFEYFSETQRNKGNFPGRFSGRQFSNSRSEMNVSTLELGDSALYLCASSGWTGAVYGYTFGSGTRLTVV.

The table lists this clonotype with a few counts. This chain links TRBV2 with TRBJ2-1; possible D gene TRBD1, 5 bases. The V end lost 6 bases, the J end lost 2 bases, and 14 bases lay between the germline ends. CDR3 length: 15 amino acids. Germline values: CDR1 SNHLY, CDR2 FYNNEI. The CDR3 region is CASRAGQGTYNEQFF. CDR3 DNA: TGTGCCAGCAGGGCCGGGCAGGGAACCTACAATGAGCAGTTCTTC.

The V call is TRBV9, the J call TRBJ1-6; no reliable D call. V was clipped by 3 bases and J by 10 bases, with 11 bases between them. The CDR3 covers 13 residues. CDR1 is SGDLS and CDR2 is YYNGEE in the germline V gene. CDR3 bases: TGTGCCAGCAGCGCGTCCAGAGACTCACCCCTCCACTTT. Its protein product is CASSASRDSPLHF.

The genes are TRBV4-1 and TRBJ1-2; no clear D. Germline assignment: CDR1 MGHRA and CDR2 YSYEKL. The CDR3 covers 14 residues. The germline V and J ends were trimmed by 8 bases and 11 bases, with 24 bases remaining between them. The CDR3 DNA reads TGCGCCAGCTCTACCCTTAAGAATCCTCGCGGTTACACCTTC. This sequence encodes CASSTLKNPRGYTF.

This clonotype was detected a few times. V is TRBV4-2 and J is TRBJ2-1, with 8 bases identical to TRBD2. Germline values: CDR1 LGHNA, CDR2 YNFKEQ. The CDR3 has 19 residues. V shed 3 bases and J 0 bases; nucleotides not matched to a gene: 13. The CDR3 loop reads CASSHLERGFADSYNEQFF. As DNA, the CDR3 is TGTGCCAGCAGCCACCTTGAGCGGGGGTTTGCAGACTCCTACAATGAGCAGTTCTTC.

The V call is TRBV10-3, the J call TRBJ2-1; TRBD1 matches 9 bases. The CDR3 extends over 12 amino acids. Germline V gene data show CDR1 as ENHRY and CDR2 as SYGVKD. V lost 10 bases to trimming and J lost 7 bases; unmatched junction nucleotides: 5. The chain's CDR3 is CATGQGVNEQFF. CDR3 nucleotides: TGTGCCACGGGACAGGGTGTGAATGAGCAGTTCTTC.